The 25 T cell receptor beta chains below were found in one sample sequenced in a study of T cells in Graves' hyperthyroidism and ophthalmopathy. The CDR3 regions of TCR beta were amplified from RNA transcripts. HTBI primers drove first-round RT-PCR of the TCR CDR3. A single record per CDR3 protein comes from TCRdb applying MiXCR to the multiplex PCR reads. The data contain a few hundred thousand distinct CDR3 sequences, more than 15% of them singletons. Sequencing was done on a sample of blood. These receptors all stem from a woman under 40 with Graves' hyperthyroidism.

The sample holds many counts of this clonotype. The chain recombines TRBV5-1 with TRBJ2-3; 13 nucleotides match TRBD2. The CDR3 is made up of 18 amino acids. Germline CDR1 and CDR2: SGHRS and YFSETQ. Trimming cost V 2 bases and J 0 bases; bases outside gene matches: 6. CDR3: CASSLGLAGVESTDTQYF. DNA for the CDR3: TGCGCCAGCAGCTTAGGACTAGCGGGAGTGGAAAGCACAGATACGCAGTATTTT.

In this sample, this clonotype turned up many times. The chain has TRBV12-3 or TRBV12-4 and TRBJ1-1; D possibly corresponds to TRBD1 (6 bases). Trimming cost V 5 bases and J 1 base, with 17 bases left between them. The CDR3 is 16 residues long. The CDR3 coding sequence is TGTGCCAGCAGTCCCCTGGGACAACCACAGAACACTGAAGCTTTCTTT. Protein sequence: CASSPLGQPQNTEAFF.

The chain joins TRBV12-3 or TRBV12-4 to TRBJ1-1, with 7 bases matching TRBD1. The CDR3 has 15 residues. Trimming removed 6 bases from V and 3 bases from J; junction bases left unmatched: 10. In nucleotides, the CDR3 is TGTGCCAGCAGCCCTAGGGGACAGTTGGACACTGAAGCTTTCTTT. As protein: CASSPRGQLDTEAFF.

This clonotype was seen only a few times. This chain connects TRBV6-1 to TRBJ2-3; TRBD1 agrees at 10 bases. Germline V gene data show CDR1 as MNHNS and CDR2 as SASEGT. The CDR3 consists of 14 residues. V lost 4 bases and J lost 4; bases outside the gene matches: 2. The CDR3 spells CASSVGQGPDTQYF. In DNA form, the CDR3 reads TGTGCCAGCAGTGTGGGACAGGGGCCAGATACGCAGTATTTT.

This clonotype has just a few counts. The chain has TRBV20-1 and TRBJ2-2, with 7 bases fitting TRBD2. Germline V gives CDR1 DFQATT, CDR2 SNEGSKA (reference sequence). This CDR3 has 15 residues. V dropped 2 bases and J dropped 5; count of bases not matched to a gene: 8. CDR3 sequence: CSARKAGAATGELFF. The CDR3 coding sequence is TGCAGTGCTAGAAAGGCGGGAGCGGCGACCGGGGAGCTGTTTTTT.

J is TRBJ1-4 and V is TRBV24-1; TRBD1 matches 7 bases. The CDR3 has 15 residues. The J segment lost 8 bases and the V segment lost 4 bases, leaving 9 bases of the junction unmatched. Germline V lookup: CDR1 KGHDR, CDR2 SFDVKD. The CDR3 here is CATSDPRQGKEKLFF. CDR3 bases: TGTGCCACCAGTGACCCGCGACAGGGAAAGGAAAAACTGTTTTTT.

This clonotype showed up just once. The rearrangement links TRBV6-2 or TRBV6-3 to TRBJ2-2; 7 nucleotides line up with TRBD2. This CDR3 region has 14 residues. CDR1 and CDR2 (germline): MNHEY, SVGEGT. After removal of 10 bases from V and 4 bases from J, the junction contained 9 bases not matched to a gene. The CDR3 DNA sequence: TGTGCCATCCGGGGGGTAGCGGCCACCGGGGAGCTGTTTTTT. It specifies CAIRGVAATGELFF.

At least ten counts were recorded for this clonotype. The V and J genes are TRBV11-3 and TRBJ2-1, with 8 positions matching TRBD2. The length of the CDR3 is 12 residues. Germline CDR1 SGHNT, CDR2 YENEEA. The J segment lost 7 bases and the V segment lost 4 bases, leaving 0 bases of the junction unmatched. CDR3: CASSSSGNEQFF. The DNA of the CDR3 is TGTGCCAGCAGCTCTAGCGGGAATGAGCAGTTCTTC.

This clonotype appeared many times. The chain carries TRBV28 and TRBJ1-1; D is uncertain. The CDR3 sequence is 14 residues long. Germline CDR1 reads MDHEN; CDR2 reads SYDVKM. V shed 1 base and J shed 1 base, with 7 bases lying between them. Written as DNA, the CDR3 is TGTGCCAGCAGTTTATACAGAGAGAACACTGAAGCTTTCTTT. Translation gives CASSLYRENTEAFF. The entire variable domain, with the rest obtained from reference TRBV28 and TRBJ1-1, is as follows: DVKVTQSSRYLVKRTGEKVFLECVQDMDHENMFWYRQDPGLGLRLIYFSYDVKMKEKGDIPEGYSVSREKKERFSLILESASTNQTSMYLCASSLYRENTEAFFGQGTRLTVV.

The sample holds many counts of this clonotype. The V call is TRBV20-1, the J call TRBJ2-5; 8 bases align to TRBD2. Germline V gene lookup returns CDR1 DFQATT and CDR2 SNEGSKA (reference sequence). V lost 6 bases and J lost 1; bases outside the gene matches: 13. CDR3 size: 16 residues. This CDR3 is CSAGLAGGGVQETQYF. CDR3 DNA: TGCAGTGCCGGTCTGGCGGGAGGAGGCGTCCAAGAGACCCAGTACTTC.

Details on this clonotype: A much larger clone differs by one base, so this may be a read error. V and J are TRBV28 and TRBJ2-1; 8 nucleotides agree with TRBD2. The V segment lost 5 bases and the J segment 7 bases; nucleotides outside the gene matches: 13. Germline CDR1 is MDHEN and CDR2 is SYDVKM. The CDR3 runs 16 residues. The CDR3 DNA sequence: TGTGCCAGCAGTACTTGGGCGGCTAGCGGGCGTAATGAGCAGTTCTTC. This encodes CASSTWAASGRNEQFF.

This sequence joins TRBV11-2 and TRBJ2-7; 11 bases map to TRBD1. The CDR3 consists of 13 residues. The ends lost 5 bases at V and 7 bases at J; junction bases unmatched: 4. Looked up from germline, CDR1 is SGHAT and CDR2 is FQNNGV. The CDR3 coding sequence is TGTGCCAGCAGCGCGGACAGGGGGCGAGAGCAGTACTTC. Protein: CASSADRGREQYF.

This chain connects TRBV27 to TRBJ2-1; D tentatively fits TRBD1 or TRBD2 (6 bases each). This CDR3 contains 14 residues. V was clipped by 6 bases and J by 5 bases, with 14 bases between them. The germline V gene encodes CDR1 MNHEY and CDR2 SMNVEV (reference sequence). The CDR3 sequence: CASRTGGIDNEQFF. CDR3 nucleotides: TGTGCCAGCAGGACCGGGGGCATCGACAATGAGCAGTTCTTC.

This sequence joins TRBV6-2 or TRBV6-3 and TRBJ1-1; D gene ambiguous. The V gene's germline CDR1 is MNHEY and CDR2 SVGEGT. Trimming pared 2 bases from V and 5 bases from J, leaving 12 bases between. The CDR3 has 14 residues. The CDR3 DNA reads as TGTGCCAGCAGTTACCGGGCCGCGGGAACTGAAGCTTTCTTT. It is translated as CASSYRAAGTEAFF.

This clonotype was observed a handful of times. This chain links TRBV4-1 with TRBJ2-7, with a weak D call TRBD2 (6 bases). Deletions cut 1 base from V and 2 bases from J, with 18 bases between. CDR1 MGHRA and CDR2 YSYEKL come from the germline V gene. The CDR3 has 17 amino acids. This CDR3 reads CASSQGLFSGGAYEQYF. The CDR3 DNA follows: TGCGCCAGCAGCCAAGGGTTATTTAGCGGAGGGGCCTACGAGCAGTACTTC.

This clonotype was counted ten times or more. The V gene is TRBV3-1, the J gene TRBJ2-1; D gene unclear. Germline V gene lookup returns CDR1 LGHDT and CDR2 YNNKEL (reference sequence). This CDR3 has 15 residues. Trimming took off 0 bases at V and 0 bases at J, with 6 bases between the two ends. CDR3 coding DNA: TGTGCCAGCAGCCAAGAAGGCAGCTCCTACAATGAGCAGTTCTTC. This translates into CASSQEGSSYNEQFF.

The rearrangement links TRBV5-6 to TRBJ2-1; D unclear. Germline V gives CDR1 SGHDT, CDR2 YYEEEE. V was pared by 0 bases and J by 6 bases, with 13 bases between. The CDR3 totals 15 residues. CDR3 protein: CASSLEVGPANEQFF. In nucleotides, the CDR3 is TGTGCCAGCAGCTTGGAGGTAGGCCCCGCCAATGAGCAGTTCTTC.

This clonotype turned up a few times. The rearrangement joins TRBV29-1 to TRBJ2-5; D is perhaps TRBD1 or TRBD2 (5 bases each). CDR3 length: 15 residues. CDR1 SQVTM and CDR2 ANQGSEA come from the germline V gene. Trimming shortened V by 2 bases and J by 4 bases, and 17 bases separated the two germline ends. In nucleotides, the CDR3 is TGCAGCGTTGAAAACCGGGGCGAAAAGCTAGAGACCCAGTACTTC. Translated, it gives CSVENRGEKLETQYF.

The chain couples TRBV12-3 or TRBV12-4 to TRBJ2-2; D gene uncertain. V lost 5 bases and J 8 bases, leaving 12 bases between the germline ends. The CDR3 length is 13 residues. CDR3 sequence (DNA): TGTGCCAGCAGTCCCTCCCATGGGGGGGAGCTGTTTTTT. The encoded protein is CASSPSHGGELFF.

This clonotype was seen a few times. The chain recombines TRBV6-2 or TRBV6-3 with TRBJ2-1; no clear D gene. The ends were cut back, 5 bases at V and 9 bases at J, with 17 bases in the middle. The CDR3 loop spans 14 amino acids. Germline lookup yields CDR1 MNHEY and CDR2 SVGEGT. CDR3 protein: CASSLHIQYGEQFF. CDR3 sequence (DNA): TGTGCCAGCAGTCTCCATATCCAATACGGTGAGCAGTTCTTC.

This clonotype was seen only once. This rearrangement joins TRBV19 to TRBJ1-2; D gene ambiguous. CDR1 LNHDA and CDR2 SQIVND come from the germline V gene (reference sequence). The V end was cut by 4 bases, the J end by 2 bases, with 14 bases between. This CDR3 has 15 amino acids. CDR3 nucleotides: TGTGCCAGTAGTACGACGGGGATTGGAAACTATGGCTACACCTTC. This codes for CASSTTGIGNYGYTF.

This clonotype has a count of ten or more. Relative to the germline gene, one junction end is altered; a read error may explain this. CDR3 amino acids: CASTLTGYGADTQYF. CDR3 DNA sequence: TGCGCCAGCACCTTGACAGGGTACGGGGCAGATACGCAGTATTTT. The chain employs TRBV5-1 and TRBJ2-3; 7 positions match TRBD1. In germline, CDR1 is SGHRS, CDR2 YFSETQ. The CDR3 sequence is 15 residues long.

This clonotype turned up a few times. The CDR3: CATSDPGGRGYTF. CDR3 in DNA: TGTGCCACCAGTGACCCAGGAGGAAGAGGCTACACCTTC. This chain joins TRBV24-1 and TRBJ1-2; no definite D call. Looked up from germline, CDR1 is KGHDR and CDR2 is SFDVKD. V gave up 4 bases and J gave up 8 bases, with 13 bases separating them. The CDR3 is made up of 13 amino acids.

The sample holds many counts of this clonotype. This chain links TRBV27 with TRBJ2-2; 11 nucleotides match TRBD2. The CDR3 is 18 amino acids. J gave up 1 base and V 1 base, and 5 bases lay outside the gene matches. CDR1 and CDR2 (germline): MNHEY, SMNVEV (reference sequence). The CDR3 spells CASSLLLTSGVNTGELFF. CDR3 DNA sequence: TGTGCCAGCAGTTTATTATTGACTAGCGGGGTGAACACCGGGGAGCTGTTTTTT.

In this sample, this clonotype turned up many times. The chain combines TRBV11-2 with TRBJ2-1; D is possibly TRBD2 (6 bases). The CDR3 is 15 amino acids. V lost 4 bases and J 7 bases, leaving 17 bases between the germline ends. Germline CDR1 SGHAT, CDR2 FQNNGV. CDR3 protein: CASSSGLFSRNEQFF. The DNA for the CDR3 is TGTGCCAGCAGCTCGGGACTGTTCTCTAGGAATGAGCAGTTCTTC.